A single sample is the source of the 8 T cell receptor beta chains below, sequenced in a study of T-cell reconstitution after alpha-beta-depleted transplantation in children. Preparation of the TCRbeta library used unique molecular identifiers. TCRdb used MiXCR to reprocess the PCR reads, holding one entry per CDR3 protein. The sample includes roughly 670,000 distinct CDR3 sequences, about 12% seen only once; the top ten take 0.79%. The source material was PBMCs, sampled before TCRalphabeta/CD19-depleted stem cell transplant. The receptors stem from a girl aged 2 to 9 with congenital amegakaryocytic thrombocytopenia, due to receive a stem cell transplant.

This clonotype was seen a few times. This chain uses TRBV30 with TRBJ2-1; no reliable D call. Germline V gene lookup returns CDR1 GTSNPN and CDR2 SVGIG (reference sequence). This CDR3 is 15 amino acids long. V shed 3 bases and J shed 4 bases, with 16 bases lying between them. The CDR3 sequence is CAWSQFPPTYNEQFF. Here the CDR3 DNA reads TGTGCCTGGAGCCAGTTTCCCCCTACGTACAATGAGCAGTTCTTC.

In DNA, the CDR3 is TGCAGCGTTGGACAGACAGGGACACAAGAGACCCAGTACTTC. Its translation: CSVGQTGTQETQYF. The chain uses TRBV29-1 and TRBJ2-5, with 7 bases lining up with TRBD1. Germline V gene data show CDR1 as SQVTM and CDR2 as ANQGSEA. This CDR3 has 14 residues. V shed 4 bases, J shed 2 bases, and the junction held 7 bases outside the gene matches.

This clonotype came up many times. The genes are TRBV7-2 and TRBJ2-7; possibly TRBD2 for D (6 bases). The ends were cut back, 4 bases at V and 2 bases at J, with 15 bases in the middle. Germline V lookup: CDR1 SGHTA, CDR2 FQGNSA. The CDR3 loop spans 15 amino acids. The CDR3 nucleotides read TGTGCCAGCAGCTCCGCCGGGACTGGAACCTACGAGCAGTACTTC. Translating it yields CASSSAGTGTYEQYF. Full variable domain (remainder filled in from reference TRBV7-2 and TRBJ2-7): GAGVSQSPSNKVTEKGKDVELRCDPISGHTALYWYRQSLGQGLEFLIYFQGNSAPDKSGLPSDRFSAERTGGSVSTLTIQRTQQEDSAVYLCASSSAGTGTYEQYFGPGTRLTVT.

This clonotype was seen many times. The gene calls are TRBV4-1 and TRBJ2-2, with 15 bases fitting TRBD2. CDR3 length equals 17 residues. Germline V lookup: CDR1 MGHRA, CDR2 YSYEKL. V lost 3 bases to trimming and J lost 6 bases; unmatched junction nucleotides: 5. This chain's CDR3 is CASSQGLAGGRAGELFF. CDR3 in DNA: TGCGCCAGCAGCCAGGGACTAGCGGGAGGTCGAGCCGGGGAGCTGTTTTTT.

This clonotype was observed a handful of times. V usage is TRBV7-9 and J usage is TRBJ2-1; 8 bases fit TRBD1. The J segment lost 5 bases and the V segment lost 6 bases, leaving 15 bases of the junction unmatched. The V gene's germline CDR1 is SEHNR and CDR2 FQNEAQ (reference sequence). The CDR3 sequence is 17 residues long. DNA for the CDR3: TGTGCCAGCAGTTTCTCCCGGGACAGGTCGATTAACAATGAGCAGTTCTTC. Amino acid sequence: CASSFSRDRSINNEQFF.

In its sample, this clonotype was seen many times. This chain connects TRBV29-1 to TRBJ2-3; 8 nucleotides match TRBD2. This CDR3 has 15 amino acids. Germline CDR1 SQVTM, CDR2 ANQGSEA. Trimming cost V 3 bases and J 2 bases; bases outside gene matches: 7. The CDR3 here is CSVDKLAVNTDTQYF. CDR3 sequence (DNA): TGCAGCGTTGATAAACTAGCGGTGAACACAGATACGCAGTATTTT.

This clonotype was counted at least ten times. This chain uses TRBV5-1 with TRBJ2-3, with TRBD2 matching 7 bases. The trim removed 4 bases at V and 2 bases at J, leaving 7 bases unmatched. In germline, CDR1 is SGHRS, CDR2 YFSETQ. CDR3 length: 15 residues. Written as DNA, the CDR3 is TGCGCCAGCAGCACCGGACTAGAGGTCACAGATACGCAGTATTTT. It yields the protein CASSTGLEVTDTQYF.

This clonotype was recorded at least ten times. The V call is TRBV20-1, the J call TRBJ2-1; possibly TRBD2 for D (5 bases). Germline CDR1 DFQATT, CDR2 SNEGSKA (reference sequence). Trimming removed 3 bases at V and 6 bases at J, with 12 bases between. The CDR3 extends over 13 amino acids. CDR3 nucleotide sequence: TGCAGTGCTAGTCTGCGGGCCAGCAATGAGCAGTTCTTC. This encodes CSASLRASNEQFF.